Only one count was recorded for the clone carrying this T cell receptor (beta chain). The CDR3 is 15 amino acids. The J segment lost 3 bases and the V segment lost 4 bases, leaving 8 bases of the junction unmatched. Germline CDR1 MNHGY, CDR2 SVAAGI. The entry originates in a study of T cells in Graves' hyperthyroidism and ophthalmopathy. TCR beta CDR3 regions were amplified from RNA transcripts. Researchers ran a first-round RT-PCR on the TCR CDR3 using the HTBI primer set. TCRdb re-called the multiplex PCR reads with MiXCR, one entry per CDR3 protein. This sample has fewer than 650,000 distinct CDR3 sequences, with around 13% found just once.

The rearrangement links TRBV6-9 to TRBJ2-7; 8 nucleotides align to TRBD1. The sample consisted of blood. The receptor comes from a woman aged 25 to 39 with Graves' hyperthyroidism that later progressed to Graves' ophthalmopathy. CDR3 in amino acids: CASSSIGQGLYEQYF. In nucleotides, the CDR3 is TGTGCCAGCAGTTCAATCGGACAGGGCCTCTACGAGCAGTACTTC.